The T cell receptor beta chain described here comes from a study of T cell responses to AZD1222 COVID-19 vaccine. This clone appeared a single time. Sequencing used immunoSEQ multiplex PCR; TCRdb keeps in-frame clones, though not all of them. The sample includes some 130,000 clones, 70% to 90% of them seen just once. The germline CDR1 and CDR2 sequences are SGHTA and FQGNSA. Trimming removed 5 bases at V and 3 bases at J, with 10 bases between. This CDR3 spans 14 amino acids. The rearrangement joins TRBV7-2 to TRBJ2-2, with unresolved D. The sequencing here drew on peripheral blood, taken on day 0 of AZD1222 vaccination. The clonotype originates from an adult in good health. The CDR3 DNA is TGTGCCAGCAGCCCAAGGAGAGACACCGGGGAGCTGTTTTTT. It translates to CASSPRRDTGELFF.